These 9 T cell receptor beta chains share one sample of origin, sequenced in a study of T cells in Graves' hyperthyroidism and ophthalmopathy. Amplification yielded TCR beta CDR3 regions, with RNA transcripts as the source. The HTBI primer set was used in a first-round RT-PCR of the TCR CDR3. Using its own MiXCR run on the multiplex PCR reads, TCRdb lists one record per CDR3 protein. The table lists about 130,000 distinct CDR3 sequences, 22% of them singletons. Sequenced sample: blood. The receptors derive from a woman aged 45-65 years with Graves' hyperthyroidism that later progressed to Graves' ophthalmopathy.

This clonotype was seen only a few times. The chain recombines TRBV3-1 with TRBJ2-5, with D possibly matching TRBD2 (6 bases). Germline V lookup: CDR1 LGHDT, CDR2 YNNKEL (reference sequence). V shed 4 bases and J shed 2 bases, with 8 bases lying between them. The CDR3 totals 13 residues. The CDR3 here is CASSPGVQETQYF. The CDR3 DNA is TGTGCCAGCAGCCCGGGGGTACAAGAGACCCAGTACTTC.

This clonotype was counted at least ten times. The V and J genes are TRBV2 and TRBJ2-5; 7 nucleotides match TRBD1. CDR3 length: 14 amino acids. Germline assignment: CDR1 SNHLY and CDR2 FYNNEI. With 2 bases clipped from V and 5 bases from J, the junction kept 5 bases outside the gene matches. The CDR3 sequence: CASSEPTGRETQYF. The DNA for the CDR3 is TGTGCCAGCAGTGAACCGACAGGGCGGGAGACCCAGTACTTC.

This clonotype showed up many times. The V and J genes are TRBV28 and TRBJ2-1; 7 nucleotides align to TRBD2. Germline CDR1 is MDHEN and CDR2 is SYDVKM. This CDR3 region has 17 residues. V was clipped by 6 bases and J by 0 bases; unmatched bases: 11. As DNA, the CDR3 is TGTGCCAGCAGGCCGTTGGGGGGGACTCTCTCCTACAATGAGCAGTTCTTC. It is translated as CASRPLGGTLSYNEQFF.

This clonotype was found many times. The chain links TRBV6-2 or TRBV6-3 to TRBJ1-1; weak D call: TRBD1 (5 bases). Trimming left V 7 bases short and J 1 base short, with 10 bases between. From germline, CDR1 is MNHEY and CDR2 SVGEGT. The CDR3 has 13 residues. CDR3 sequence reads: CASTTGGNTEAFF. The CDR3 region has the DNA TGTGCCAGCACCACGGGGGGGAACACTGAAGCTTTCTTT.

This clonotype was observed many times. The chain carries TRBV7-2 and TRBJ2-3; D gene ambiguous. Trimming pared 7 bases from V and 6 bases from J, leaving 17 bases between. From germline, CDR1 is SGHTA and CDR2 FQGNSA. This CDR3 has 14 residues. CDR3 bases: TGTGCCAGCACAATCAACTGGGTGGGCGATACGCAGTATTTT. Translating gives CASTINWVGDTQYF.

This clonotype was seen ten or more times. The chain uses TRBV20-1 and TRBJ2-5; the D is unclear. Per germline, CDR1 DFQATT and CDR2 SNEGSKA (reference sequence). V was trimmed by 5 bases and J by 1 base, leaving 11 bases between them. The CDR3 covers 13 residues. CDR3 amino acids: CSALTRIQETQYF. As DNA, the CDR3 is TGCAGTGCTCTCACCCGTATCCAAGAGACCCAGTACTTC.

J is TRBJ1-5 and V is TRBV7-2; D is undetermined. V lost 4 bases to trimming and J lost 7 bases, with 8 bases between them. The germline V gene encodes CDR1 SGHTA and CDR2 FQGNSA. The CDR3 spans 12 residues. CDR3 loop: CASSSTGQPQHF. The DNA for the CDR3 is TGTGCCAGCAGCTCCACCGGCCAGCCCCAGCATTTT.

Notes on this clonotype: A read error may explain this, as a much larger clone is one base away. The J gene is TRBJ2-7, the V gene TRBV5-1, with 7 bases lining up with TRBD2. Germline V gives CDR1 SGHRS, CDR2 YFSETQ. Germline trimming cut 2 bases from V and 2 bases from J; bases unmatched to any gene: 4. The length of the CDR3 is 14 residues. DNA of the CDR3: TGCGCCAGCAGCTTTGTAGCGGGCCCCTACGAGCAGTACTTC. Protein: CASSFVAGPYEQYF.

This clonotype was counted a few times. This sequence joins TRBV9 and TRBJ2-4; no clear D gene. Germline CDR1 SGDLS, CDR2 YYNGEE. The length of the CDR3 is 15 residues. V lost 0 bases to trimming and J lost 7 bases, with 14 bases between them. Here the CDR3 reads CASSVAGRTANIQYF. CDR3 in DNA: TGTGCCAGCAGCGTAGCTGGAAGGACGGCTAACATTCAGTACTTC.